This T cell receptor beta chain comes out of a study of cytomegalovirus exposure and HLA in healthy donors. This clone was recorded only once. CDR3 length: 17 residues. Germline V gene lookup returns CDR1 SNHLY and CDR2 FYNNEI. J lost 0 bases, V lost 4 bases, and 9 bases had no gene match. The PCR ran on 60 Vbeta and 13 Jbeta primers. Clones were read by immunoSEQ multiplex PCR, and TCRdb kept only the in-frame ones, dropping some. The data show around 89,000 clones, about 84% seen once. The TCR comes from a girl aged 2 to 10 in good health and CMV-seropositive. The chain combines TRBV2 with TRBJ2-7, with TRBD2 matching 10 bases. The sample consisted of PBMCs. CDR3 region: CASSGRLAGGSSYEQYF. CDR3 DNA sequence: TGTGCCAGCAGTGGACGGTTAGCGGGAGGAAGCTCCTACGAGCAGTACTTC.